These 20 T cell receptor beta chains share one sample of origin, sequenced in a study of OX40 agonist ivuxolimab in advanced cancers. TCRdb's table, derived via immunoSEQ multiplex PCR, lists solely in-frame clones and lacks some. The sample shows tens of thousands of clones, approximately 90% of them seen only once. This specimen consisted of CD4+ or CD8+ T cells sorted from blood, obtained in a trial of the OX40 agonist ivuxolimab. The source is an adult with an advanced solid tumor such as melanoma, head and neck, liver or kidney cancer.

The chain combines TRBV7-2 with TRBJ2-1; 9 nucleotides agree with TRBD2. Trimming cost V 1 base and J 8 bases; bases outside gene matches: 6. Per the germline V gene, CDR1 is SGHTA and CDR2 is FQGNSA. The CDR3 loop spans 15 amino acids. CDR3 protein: CASSLVAGGHDEQFF. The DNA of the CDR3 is TGTGCCAGCAGCTTAGTGGCGGGAGGGCACGATGAGCAGTTCTTC.

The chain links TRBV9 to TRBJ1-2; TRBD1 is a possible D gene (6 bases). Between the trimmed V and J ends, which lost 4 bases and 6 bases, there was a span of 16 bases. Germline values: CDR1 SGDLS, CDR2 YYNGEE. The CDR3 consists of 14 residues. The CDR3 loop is CASSISGGADGYTF. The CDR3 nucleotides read TGTGCCAGCAGCATCAGTGGGGGGGCGGATGGCTACACCTTC.

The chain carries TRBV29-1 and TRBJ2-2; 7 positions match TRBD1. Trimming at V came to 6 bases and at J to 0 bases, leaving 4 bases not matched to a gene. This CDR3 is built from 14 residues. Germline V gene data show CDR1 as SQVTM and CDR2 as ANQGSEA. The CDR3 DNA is TGCAGCGTCCGACAGGGCGCGAACACCGGGGAGCTGTTTTTT. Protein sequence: CSVRQGANTGELFF.

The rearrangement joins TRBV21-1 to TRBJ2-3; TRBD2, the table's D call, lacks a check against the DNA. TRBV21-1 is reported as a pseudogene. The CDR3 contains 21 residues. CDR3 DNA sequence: TGTGCCAGCAGTCTCCCTGGGGGACTAGCGGGAGTGACGAAGGGCACAGATACGCAGTATTTT. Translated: CASSLPGGLAGVTKGTDTQYF.

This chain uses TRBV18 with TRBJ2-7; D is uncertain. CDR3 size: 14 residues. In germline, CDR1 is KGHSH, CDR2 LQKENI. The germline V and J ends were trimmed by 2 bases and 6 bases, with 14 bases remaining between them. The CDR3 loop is CASSPWAGFGEQYF. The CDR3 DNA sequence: TGTGCCAGCTCACCATGGGCCGGGTTCGGCGAGCAGTACTTC.

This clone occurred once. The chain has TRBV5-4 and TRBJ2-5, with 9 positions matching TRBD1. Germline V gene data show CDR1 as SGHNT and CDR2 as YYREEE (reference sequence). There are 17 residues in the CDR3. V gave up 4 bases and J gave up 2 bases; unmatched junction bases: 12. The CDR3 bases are TGTGCCAGCAGCATAGACGGACAGGGGACGGGGCAAGAGACCCAGTACTTC. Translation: CASSIDGQGTGQETQYF.

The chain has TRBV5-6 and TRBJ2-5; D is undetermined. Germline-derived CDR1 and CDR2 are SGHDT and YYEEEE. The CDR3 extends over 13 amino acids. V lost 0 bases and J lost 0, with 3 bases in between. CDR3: CASSLDNQETQYF. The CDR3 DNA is TGTGCCAGCAGCTTGGACAACCAAGAGACCCAGTACTTC. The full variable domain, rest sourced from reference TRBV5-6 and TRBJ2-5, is DAGVTQSPTHLIKTRGQQVTLRCSPKSGHDTVSWYQQALGQGPQFIFQYYEEEERQRGNFPDRFSGHQFPNYSSELNVNALLLGDSALYLCASSLDNQETQYFGPGTRLLVL.

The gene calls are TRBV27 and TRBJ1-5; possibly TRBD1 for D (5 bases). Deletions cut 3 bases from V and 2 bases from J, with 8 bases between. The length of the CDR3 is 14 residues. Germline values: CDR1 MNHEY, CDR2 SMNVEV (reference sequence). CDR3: CASSLGGGNQPQHF. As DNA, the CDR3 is TGTGCCAGCAGTTTGGGAGGGGGCAATCAGCCCCAGCATTTT.

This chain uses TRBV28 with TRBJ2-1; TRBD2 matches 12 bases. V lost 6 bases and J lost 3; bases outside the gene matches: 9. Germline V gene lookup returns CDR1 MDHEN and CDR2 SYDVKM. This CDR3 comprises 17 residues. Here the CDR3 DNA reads TGTGCCAGCAGCCCGGATCTAGCGGGAGGGGACTACAATGAGCAGTTCTTC. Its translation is CASSPDLAGGDYNEQFF.

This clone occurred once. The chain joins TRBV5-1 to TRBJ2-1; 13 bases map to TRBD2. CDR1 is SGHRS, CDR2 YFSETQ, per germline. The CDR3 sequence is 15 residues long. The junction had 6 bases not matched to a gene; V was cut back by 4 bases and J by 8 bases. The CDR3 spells CASSRGTSGMDEQFF. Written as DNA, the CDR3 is TGCGCCAGCAGCCGTGGGACTAGCGGGATGGATGAGCAGTTCTTC. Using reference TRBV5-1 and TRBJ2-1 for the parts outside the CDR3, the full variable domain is KAGVTQTPRYLIKTRGQQVTLSCSPISGHRSVSWYQQTPGQGLQFLFEYFSETQRNKGNFPGRFSGRQFSNSRSEMNVSTLELGDSALYLCASSRGTSGMDEQFFGPGTRLTVL.

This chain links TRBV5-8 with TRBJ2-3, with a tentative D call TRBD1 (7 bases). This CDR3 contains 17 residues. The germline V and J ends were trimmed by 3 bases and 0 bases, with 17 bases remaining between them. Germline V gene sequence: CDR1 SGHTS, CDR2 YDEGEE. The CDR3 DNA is TGTGCCAGCAGCTCGCGGGACAGCCGGCTTAGCACAGATACGCAGTATTTT. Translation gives CASSSRDSRLSTDTQYF. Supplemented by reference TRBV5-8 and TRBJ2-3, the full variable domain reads EAGVTQSPTHLIKTRGQQATLRCSPISGHTSVYWYQQALGLGLQFLLWYDEGEERNRGNFPPRFSGRQFPNYSSELNVNALELEDSALYLCASSSRDSRLSTDTQYFGPGTRLTVL.

CDR3 region: CASSPQGTNYGYTF. In DNA form, the CDR3 reads TGCGCCAGCAGCCCTCAGGGGACTAACTATGGCTACACCTTC. This rearrangement joins TRBV5-1 to TRBJ1-2, with D tentatively TRBD1 (6 bases). This CDR3 spans 14 amino acids. V dropped 4 bases and J dropped 0 bases, with 10 bases sitting between them. Germline V gene sequence: CDR1 SGHRS, CDR2 YFSETQ.

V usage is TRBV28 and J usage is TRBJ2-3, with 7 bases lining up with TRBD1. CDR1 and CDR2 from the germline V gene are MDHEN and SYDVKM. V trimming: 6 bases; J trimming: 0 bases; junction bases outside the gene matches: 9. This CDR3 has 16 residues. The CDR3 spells CASSPRGTASTDTQYF. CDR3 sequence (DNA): TGTGCCAGCAGCCCCCGTGGGACAGCCAGCACAGATACGCAGTATTTT.

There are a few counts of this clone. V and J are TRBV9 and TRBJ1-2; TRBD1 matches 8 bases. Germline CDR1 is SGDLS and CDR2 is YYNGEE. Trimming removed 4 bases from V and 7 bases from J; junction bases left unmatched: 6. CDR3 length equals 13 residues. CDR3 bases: TGTGCCAGCAGCACTGGACAGGGTTTTGGCTACACCTTC. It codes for CASSTGQGFGYTF.

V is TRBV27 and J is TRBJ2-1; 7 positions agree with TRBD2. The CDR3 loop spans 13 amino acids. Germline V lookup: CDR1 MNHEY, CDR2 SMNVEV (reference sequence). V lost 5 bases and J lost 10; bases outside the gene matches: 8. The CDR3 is CASSAAGFGEQFF. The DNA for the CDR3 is TGTGCCAGCAGTGCAGCGGGGTTCGGAGAGCAGTTCTTC.

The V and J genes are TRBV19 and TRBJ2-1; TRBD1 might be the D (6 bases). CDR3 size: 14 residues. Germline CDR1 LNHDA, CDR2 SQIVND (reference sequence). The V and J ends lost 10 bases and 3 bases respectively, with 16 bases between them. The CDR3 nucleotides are TGTGCCACGAGCAGGACAGTAAACTACAATGAGCAGTTCTTC. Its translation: CATSRTVNYNEQFF.

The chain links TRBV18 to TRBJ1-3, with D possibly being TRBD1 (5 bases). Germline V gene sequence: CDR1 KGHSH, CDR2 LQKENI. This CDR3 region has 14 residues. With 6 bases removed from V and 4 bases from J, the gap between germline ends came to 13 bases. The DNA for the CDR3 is TGTGCCAGCTCGCCAACAGGTCACGGAAACACCATATATTTT. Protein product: CASSPTGHGNTIYF.

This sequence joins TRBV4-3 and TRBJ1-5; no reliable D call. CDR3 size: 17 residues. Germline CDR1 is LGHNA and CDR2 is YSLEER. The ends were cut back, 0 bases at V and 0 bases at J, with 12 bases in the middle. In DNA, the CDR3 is TGCGCCAGCAGCCAAGAACATGTACTTTATAGCAATCAGCCCCAGCATTTT. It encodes CASSQEHVLYSNQPQHF.

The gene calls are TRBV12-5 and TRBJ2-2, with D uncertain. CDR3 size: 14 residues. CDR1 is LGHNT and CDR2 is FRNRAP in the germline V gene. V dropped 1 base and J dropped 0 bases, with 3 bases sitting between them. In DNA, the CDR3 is TGTGCTAGTGGTTTGGCCCCGAACACCGGGGAGCTGTTTTTT. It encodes CASGLAPNTGELFF.

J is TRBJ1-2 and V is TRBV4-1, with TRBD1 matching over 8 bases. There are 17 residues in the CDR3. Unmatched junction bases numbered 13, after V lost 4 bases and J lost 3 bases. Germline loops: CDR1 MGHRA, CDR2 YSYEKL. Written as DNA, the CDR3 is TGCGCCAGCAGCCTTCGACAGGGGCTTCCTGGGGACTATGGCTACACCTTC. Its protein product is CASSLRQGLPGDYGYTF.